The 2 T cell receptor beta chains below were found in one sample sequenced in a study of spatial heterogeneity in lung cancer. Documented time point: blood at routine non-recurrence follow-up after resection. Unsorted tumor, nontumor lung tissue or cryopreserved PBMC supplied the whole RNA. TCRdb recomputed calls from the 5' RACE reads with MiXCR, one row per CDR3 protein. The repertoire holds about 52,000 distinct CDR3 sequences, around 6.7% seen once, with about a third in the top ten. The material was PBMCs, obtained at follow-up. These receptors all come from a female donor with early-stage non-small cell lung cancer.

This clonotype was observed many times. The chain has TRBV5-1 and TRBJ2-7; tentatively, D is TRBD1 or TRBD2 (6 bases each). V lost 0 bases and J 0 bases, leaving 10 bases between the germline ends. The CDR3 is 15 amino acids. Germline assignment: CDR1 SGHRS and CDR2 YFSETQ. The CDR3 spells CASSLVSGASYEQYF. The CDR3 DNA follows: TGCGCCAGCAGCTTGGTATCGGGGGCCTCCTACGAGCAGTACTTC.

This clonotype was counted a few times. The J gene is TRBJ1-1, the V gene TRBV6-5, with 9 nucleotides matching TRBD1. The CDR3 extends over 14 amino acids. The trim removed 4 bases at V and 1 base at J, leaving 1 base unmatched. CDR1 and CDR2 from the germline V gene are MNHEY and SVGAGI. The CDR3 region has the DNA TGTGCCAGCAGTTTGGACAGGGGGAACACTGAAGCTTTCTTT. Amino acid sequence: CASSLDRGNTEAFF.